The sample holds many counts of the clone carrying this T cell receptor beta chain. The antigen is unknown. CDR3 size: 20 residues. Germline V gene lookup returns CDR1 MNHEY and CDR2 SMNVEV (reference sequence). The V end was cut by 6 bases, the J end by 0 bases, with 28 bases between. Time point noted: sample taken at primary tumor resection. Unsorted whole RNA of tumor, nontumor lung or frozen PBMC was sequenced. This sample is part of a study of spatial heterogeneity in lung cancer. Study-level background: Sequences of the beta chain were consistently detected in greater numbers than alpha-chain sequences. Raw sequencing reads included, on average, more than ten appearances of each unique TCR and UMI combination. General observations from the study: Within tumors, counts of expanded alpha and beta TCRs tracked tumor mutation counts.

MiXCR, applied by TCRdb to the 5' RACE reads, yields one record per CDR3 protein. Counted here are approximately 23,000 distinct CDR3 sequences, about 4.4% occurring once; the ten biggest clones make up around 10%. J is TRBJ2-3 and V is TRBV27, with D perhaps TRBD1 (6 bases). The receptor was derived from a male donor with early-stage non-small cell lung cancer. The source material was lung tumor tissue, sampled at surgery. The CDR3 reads CASSLTQGGQAAPSTDTQYF. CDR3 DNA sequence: TGTGCCAGCAGCTTGACCCAAGGGGGACAAGCAGCCCCTAGCACAGATACGCAGTATTTT.